Listed below are T cell receptor beta chains from one sample, sequenced in a study of CD8+ T cells in alopecia areata. TCRdb's copy holds only in-frame clones and misses some; the assay was immunoSEQ multiplex PCR. The sample gives about 150,000 clones, 45% to 55% of which show up once; approximately 19% is in the top ten. The sample consisted of CD8+ T cells sorted from blood, taken at week 0. These receptors were collected from a human donor with alopecia areata. Each CDR3 is given with its conserved first and last residue. D genes are given only for firm matches. Some rows have no size entry. The others give once, few or many, or a class for an expanded clone.

D	size	V	J	DNA	CDR3
NA	NA	TRBV5-6	TRBJ2-3	TGTGCCAGCAGCTTGTTGGCTTCGACAGATACGCAGTATTTT	CASSLLASTDTQYF
NA	NA	TRBV25-1	TRBJ1-2	TGTGCCAGCAGTGCCGGGACGGGCTATGGCTACACCTTC	CASSAGTGYGYTF
TRBD1	NA	TRBV5-6	TRBJ2-7	TGTGCCAGCAGCGAAATGACAGGGGTATTCCACGAGCAGTACTTC	CASSEMTGVFHEQYF
TRBD1	NA	TRBV30	TRBJ2-7	TGTGCCTGGAGTGTAGGGACAGGGACCTACGAGCAGTACTTC	CAWSVGTGTYEQYF
NA	NA	TRBV11-2	TRBJ1-1	TGTGCCAGCAGCTTAACTGTAAACACTGAAGCTTTCTTT	CASSLTVNTEAFF
TRBD1	NA	TRBV9	TRBJ2-7	TGTGCCAGCAGCGTCGACAGGGGAGGCTACGAGCAGTACTTC	CASSVDRGGYEQYF
NA	once	TRBV2	TRBJ2-2	TGTGCCAGCGTTACGGGGCGAGGGGCCGGGGAGCTGTTTTTT	CASVTGRGAGELFF
NA	NA	TRBV13	TRBJ2-1	TGTGCCAGCAGCTTTACCGACGAGGTATCCCTCCATGAGCAGTTCTTC	CASSFTDEVSLHEQFF
NA	NA	TRBV7-2	TRBJ2-7	TGTGCCAGCAGAGATTCCTACGAGCAGTACTTC	CASRDSYEQYF
NA	NA	TRBV2	TRBJ2-4	TGTGCCAGCAGTGGAACCCTAAACATTCAGTACTTC	CASSGTLNIQYF
NA	NA	TRBV9	TRBJ2-7	TGTGCCAGCAGCGTAGGAGACAGCAACCCACCGTACTTC	CASSVGDSNPPYF
NA	NA	TRBV9	TRBJ1-2	TGTGCCAGCAGCGGGACCAGGGATGGCTACACCTTC	CASSGTRDGYTF
NA	NA	TRBV29-1	TRBJ1-2	TGCAGCGTCTGGGCCGCATCCTTCTATGGCTACACCTTC	CSVWAASFYGYTF
NA	once	TRBV9	TRBJ2-5	TGTGCCAGCAGCCAACAGGGTGCGCAAGAGACCCAGTACTTC	CASSQQGAQETQYF
NA	few	TRBV5-6	TRBJ2-7	TGTGCCAGCAGCGCAGAAGGCTACGAGCAGTACTTC	CASSAEGYEQYF
NA	few	TRBV7-6	TRBJ2-5	TGTGCCAGCAGCTTAAAGGCACAGGGTACGACAATGAAAGAGACCCAGTACTTC	CASSLKAQGTTMKETQYF
NA	NA	TRBV30	TRBJ2-1	TGTGCCTGGTCGGGGCTATCCATCTCAGATGAGCAGTTCTTC	CAWSGLSISDEQFF
NA	once	TRBV5-5	TRBJ2-4	TGTGCCAGCAGCTCCCTGGTCGACCTAGCCAAAAACATTCAGTACTTC	CASSSLVDLAKNIQYF
NA	NA	TRBV30	TRBJ2-7	TGTGCCTGGAGGGACGAAGGTGCGGAGCAGTACTTC	CAWRDEGAEQYF
NA	NA	TRBV28	TRBJ2-1	TGTGCCAGCAGTGAAAATGGGGCGGTGGAGCAGTTCTTC	CASSENGAVEQFF
NA	NA	TRBV27	TRBJ1-1	TGTGCCAGCAGTCTAGGCCAGATCGGAAACACTGAAGCTTTCTTT	CASSLGQIGNTEAFF
NA	NA	TRBV11-2	TRBJ2-1	TGTGCCAGCAGCTTATCCGTGGACAATGAGCAGTTCTTC	CASSLSVDNEQFF
NA	NA	TRBV30	TRBJ1-1	TGTGCCTGGAGTAGCCGCACTGAAGCTTTCTTT	CAWSSRTEAFF
TRBD1	NA	TRBV30	TRBJ2-7	TGTGCCTGGAGTGTTATGTCAGGGGGCGAGCAGTACTTC	CAWSVMSGGEQYF
NA	NA	TRBV29-1	TRBJ2-2	TGCAGCGTTCTTGGAGGTACCGGGGAGCTGTTTTTT	CSVLGGTGELFF
NA	NA	TRBV30	TRBJ1-1	TGTGCCTGGAGTGACGGGAGGGGAGGCACTGAAGCTTTCTTT	CAWSDGRGGTEAFF
NA	few	TRBV7-8	TRBJ2-4	TGTGCCAGCAGCTCAAACGTGCCGGGGGCGGTAAACATTCAGTACTTC	CASSSNVPGAVNIQYF
NA	NA	TRBV11-3	TRBJ1-1	TGTGCCAGCAGCTCGGGACGGAACACTGAAGCTTTCTTT	CASSSGRNTEAFF
NA	few	TRBV4-3	TRBJ2-3	TGCGCCAGCAGCCAAGATCAGGACGGGGATACGCAGTATTTT	CASSQDQDGDTQYF
NA	few	TRBV7-9	TRBJ2-3	TGTGCCAGCAGCTTATCAGATACGCAGTATTTT	CASSLSDTQYF
NA	once	TRBV6-6	TRBJ1-1	TGTGCCAGCAGTTACTCAGCTGAAGCTTTCTTT	CASSYSAEAFF
NA	NA	TRBV7-9	TRBJ1-1	TGTGCCAGCAGCTTAGACTTGAACACTGAAGCTTTCTTT	CASSLDLNTEAFF
NA	few	TRBV15	TRBJ1-4	TGTGCCACCAGCAGAGATACCCAAGATGAAAAACTGTTTTTT	CATSRDTQDEKLFF
TRBD1	NA	TRBV4-3	TRBJ2-7	TGCGCCAGCAGCCTGGGACAGGGGTACGAGCAGTACTTC	CASSLGQGYEQYF
NA	few	TRBV29-1	TRBJ1-1	TGCAGCGTTGAGGGTAGGGAAGGGGGGCTGAACACTGAAGCTTTCTTT	CSVEGREGGLNTEAFF
NA	once	TRBV7-9	TRBJ2-3	TGTGCCAGCAGCTTAGGTCGGATCAGCACAGATACGCAGTATTTT	CASSLGRISTDTQYF
NA	few	TRBV7-9	TRBJ2-7	TGTGCCAGCGGTCCAAGCTACGAGCAGTACTTC	CASGPSYEQYF
NA	few	TRBV4-3	TRBJ2-6	TGCGCCAGCAGCCAAGGAGGGTCTGGGGCCAACGTCCTGACTTTC	CASSQGGSGANVLTF
NA	NA	TRBV25-1	TRBJ2-7	TGTGCCAGCAGTGAGACTCGCTACGAGCAGTACTTC	CASSETRYEQYF
TRBD1	few	TRBV6-5	TRBJ2-5	TGTGCCAGCAGTACGACAGGGGGCTCCCAAGAGACCCAGTACTTC	CASSTTGGSQETQYF
TRBD2	NA	TRBV5-1	TRBJ2-7	TGCGCCAGCACCCTAAATGAGGCTAGCGGGCCCTACGAGCAGTACTTC	CASTLNEASGPYEQYF
NA	few	TRBV7-3	TRBJ2-7	TGCGCCAGCAGCCATGCCGTGTGGGTAAGACCCCACGAGCAGTACTTC	CASSHAVWVRPHEQYF
NA	NA	TRBV6-5	TRBJ2-7	TGTGCCAGCAGTTATTCGATTGGGCAGGTCGTTAGCGAGCAGTACTTC	CASSYSIGQVVSEQYF